This T cell receptor beta chain was observed in a study of Tregs in tolerant kidney transplant recipients. Study-level background: Related graft donors supplied nonmyeloablative bone marrow transplants, and mixed chimerism was transient. Overall study findings and caveats: Changing PCR primers prevented nucleotide comparison between some patients' samples.

CD4+CD25+CD127- Tregs, CD4+CD25- non-Tregs, CD4 and CD8 cells were sorted. With respect to this clone: The antigen remains unidentified.

Libraries were prepared by immunoSEQ multiplex PCR; TCRdb keeps only in-frame clonotypes and omits some of them. The sample totals fewer than 55,000 clones. The TCR sequence derives from a human donor who received a combined kidney and bone marrow transplant. The sample was CD4+ T cells from blood, taken before the transplant.

CDR3 sequence: CASSAGQGLNQPQHF. The covered CDR3 bases are TGTGCCAGCAGCGCTGGACAGGGCCTCAATCAGCCC. The J gene is TRBJ1-5, the V gene TRBV7-2, with 8 bases that match TRBD1. The missing CDR3 end, 3 residues past where the read stops, is filled in from the germline J gene. In germline, CDR1 is SGHTA, CDR2 FQGNSA. The CDR3 is 15 amino acids. V shed 5 bases, J shed 3 bases, and the junction held 6 bases outside the gene matches.